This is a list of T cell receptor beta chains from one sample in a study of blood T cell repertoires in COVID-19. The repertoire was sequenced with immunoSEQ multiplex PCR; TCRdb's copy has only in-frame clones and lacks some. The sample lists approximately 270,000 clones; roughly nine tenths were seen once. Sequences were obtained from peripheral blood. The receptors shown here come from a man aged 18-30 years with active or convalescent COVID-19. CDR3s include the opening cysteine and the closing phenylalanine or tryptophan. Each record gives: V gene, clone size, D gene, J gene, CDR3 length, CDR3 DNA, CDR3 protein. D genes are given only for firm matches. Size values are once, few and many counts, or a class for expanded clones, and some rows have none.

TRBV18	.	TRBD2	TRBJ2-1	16	TGTGCCAGCTCACTCTCTGGGACTAGCGGCTACAATGAGCAGTTCTTC	CASSLSGTSGYNEQFF
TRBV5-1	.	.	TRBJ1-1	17	TGCGCCAGCAGCTTGAGTCTCGGACAGACCGTGAACACTGAAGCTTTCTTT	CASSLSLGQTVNTEAFF
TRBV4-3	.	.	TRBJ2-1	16	TGCGCCAGCAGCCATAAAAGGAGCGGCTCCTACAATGAGCAGTTCTTC	CASSHKRSGSYNEQFF
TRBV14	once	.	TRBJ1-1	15	TGTGCCAGCAGCCAAGATCTTATCAGGAACACTGAAGCTTTCTTT	CASSQDLIRNTEAFF
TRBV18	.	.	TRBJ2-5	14	TGTGCCAGCTCACCAAACAGGGCTGAGGAGACCCAGTACTTC	CASSPNRAEETQYF
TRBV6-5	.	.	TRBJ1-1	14	TGTGCCAGCACCCTAGCCACCTCGAACACTGAAGCTTTCTTT	CASTLATSNTEAFF
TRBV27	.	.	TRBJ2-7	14	TGTGCCAGCAGTTTATTCCGGGGGACCTACGAGCAGTACTTC	CASSLFRGTYEQYF
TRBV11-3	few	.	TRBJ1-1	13	TGTGCCAGCAGTATACAGGGTAACACTGAAGCTTTCTTT	CASSIQGNTEAFF
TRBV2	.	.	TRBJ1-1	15	TGTGCCAGCAGTGACCGGGCGGGCGGGAACACTGAAGCTTTCTTT	CASSDRAGGNTEAFF
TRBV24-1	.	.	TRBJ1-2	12	TGTGCCACCAGTCAACTGGACTATGGCTACACCTTC	CATSQLDYGYTF
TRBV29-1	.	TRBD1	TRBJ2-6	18	TGCAGCGTCTTCGACGAGGGCAGGGGGAGCTCTGGGGCCAACGTCCTGACTTTC	CSVFDEGRGSSGANVLTF
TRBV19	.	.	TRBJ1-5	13	TGTGCCAGTAGTACAGGGGACAATCAGCCCCAGCATTTT	CASSTGDNQPQHF
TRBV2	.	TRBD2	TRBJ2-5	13	TGTGCCAGCGCTAGCGGCCAACGAGAGACCCAGTACTTC	CASASGQRETQYF
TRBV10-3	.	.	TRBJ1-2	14	TGTGCCATCAGTGATTCCGCGGGGGCGGCTGGCTACACCTTC	CAISDSAGAAGYTF
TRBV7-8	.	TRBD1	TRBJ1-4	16	TGTGCCAGCAGCTTAGCTACAGGGGGCATTAATGAAAAACTGTTTTTT	CASSLATGGINEKLFF
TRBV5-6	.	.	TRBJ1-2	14	TGTGCCAGCAGCTTGGGCGGGGGCGGCTATGGCTACACCTTC	CASSLGGGGYGYTF
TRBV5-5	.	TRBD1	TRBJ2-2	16	TGTGCCAGCAGCTCCCGGACAGGGTCGGTCACCGGGGAGCTGTTTTTT	CASSSRTGSVTGELFF
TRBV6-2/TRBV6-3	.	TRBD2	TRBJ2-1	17	TGTGCCAGCAGCCTTAGGGTCCGGGAGGGGTCCTACAATGAGCAGTTCTTC	CASSLRVREGSYNEQFF
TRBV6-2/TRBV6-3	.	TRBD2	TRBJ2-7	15	TGTGCCAGCAGTTACGGGGGACTAGGAGACTACGAGCAGTACTTC	CASSYGGLGDYEQYF
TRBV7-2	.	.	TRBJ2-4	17	TGTGCCAGCAGCTTACGACCGGCAGCCGGGGCCAAAAACATTCAGTACTTC	CASSLRPAAGAKNIQYF
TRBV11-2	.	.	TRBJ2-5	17	TGTGCCAGCAGCTTAGGCTCTAGCGGTGGGGGCCGGGAGACCCAGTACTTC	CASSLGSSGGGRETQYF
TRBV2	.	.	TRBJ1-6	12	TGTGCCAGCAGAGATCAGAATTCACCCCTCCACTTT	CASRDQNSPLHF
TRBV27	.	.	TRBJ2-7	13	TGTGCCAGCAGTGAGACGGAGGAATACGAGCAGTACTTC	CASSETEEYEQYF
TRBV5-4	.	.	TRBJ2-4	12	TGTGCCAGCAGCACGGGGGAGGACATTCAGTACTTC	CASSTGEDIQYF
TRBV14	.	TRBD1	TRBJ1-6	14	TGTGCCAGCAGCTTCGACAGGGGTGGATCACCCCTCCACTTT	CASSFDRGGSPLHF
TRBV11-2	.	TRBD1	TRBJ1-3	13	TGTGCCAGCAGCTCGGACAGGGGAAACACCATATATTTT	CASSSDRGNTIYF
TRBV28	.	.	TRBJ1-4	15	TGTGCCAGCTGCGACATAAACCCTCGGGGTGAAAAACTGTTTTTT	CASCDINPRGEKLFF
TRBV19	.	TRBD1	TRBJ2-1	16	TGTGCCAGTAGTATAAGGGACAGGGCGCTACACAATGAGCAGTTCTTC	CASSIRDRALHNEQFF
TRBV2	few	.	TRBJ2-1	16	TGTGCCAGCGGGGATTACAGCGCCTCCTTGGCGGGTGAGCAGTTCTTC	CASGDYSASLAGEQFF
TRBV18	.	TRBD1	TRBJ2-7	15	TGTGCCAGCTCAAAACAGGGGGGTGGCTCCTACGAGCAGTACTTC	CASSKQGGGSYEQYF
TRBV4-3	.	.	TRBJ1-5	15	TGCGCCAGCAGCCAAGAACAGGGAGTAGGTCAGCCCCAGCATTTT	CASSQEQGVGQPQHF
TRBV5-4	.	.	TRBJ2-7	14	TGTGCCAGCAGCTTGGGGGCTAGCGTCTCCGAGCAGTACTTC	CASSLGASVSEQYF
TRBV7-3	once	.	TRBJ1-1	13	TGTGCCAGCAGCTTCGGGCAGGGCCGAGAAGCTTTCTTT	CASSFGQGREAFF